The next 5 T cell receptor beta chains were all read from a single sample in a study of blood T cell repertoires in COVID-19. The table came from immunoSEQ multiplex PCR; TCRdb's copy has only in-frame clones and leaves some out. The table records around 230,000 clones, approximately 85% of them present only once. The sample taken for sequencing was peripheral blood. These receptors came from a man between 50 and 59 years old with COVID-19, enrolled during active disease.

The chain employs TRBV6-1 and TRBJ1-6; perhaps TRBD1 as D (6 bases). Per the germline V gene, CDR1 is MNHNS and CDR2 is SASEGT. The V end lost 2 bases, the J end lost 3 bases, and 8 bases lay between the germline ends. This CDR3 is built from 15 residues. The CDR3 DNA reads TGTGCCAGCAGTGAACAGGGACACTATAATTCACCCCTCCACTTT. It specifies CASSEQGHYNSPLHF.

V is TRBV6-2 or TRBV6-3 and J is TRBJ1-4; tentatively, D is TRBD1 (5 bases). V was pared by 5 bases and J by 5 bases, with 12 bases between. This CDR3 contains 14 residues. CDR1 and CDR2 from the germline V gene are MNHEY and SVGEGT. The CDR3 sequence: CASSPGRNNEKLFF. CDR3 nucleotide sequence: TGTGCCAGCAGTCCAGGGAGGAACAATGAAAAACTGTTTTTT.

The rearrangement joins TRBV6-6 to TRBJ2-1, with 8 bases matching TRBD1. Germline CDR1 is MNHNY and CDR2 is SVGAGI (reference sequence). V lost 8 bases to trimming and J lost 1 base; unmatched junction nucleotides: 1. This CDR3 has 13 residues. This CDR3 is CASRQGSYNEQFF. The CDR3 region has the DNA TGTGCCAGCCGACAGGGGTCCTACAATGAGCAGTTCTTC.

The count of this clone is one. The rearrangement links TRBV28 to TRBJ1-2; no clear D gene. V lost 11 bases and J 6 bases, leaving 10 bases between the germline ends. There are 10 residues in the CDR3. Looked up from germline, CDR1 is MDHEN and CDR2 is SYDVKM. The CDR3 loop reads CASAGNGYTF. CDR3 bases: TGTGCCTCAGCGGGGAATGGCTACACCTTC.

This clone came up a few times. The chain joins TRBV6-5 to TRBJ2-1; 7 bases fit TRBD1. V shed 6 bases, J shed 3 bases, and the junction held 8 bases outside the gene matches. This CDR3 has 15 amino acids. The V gene's germline CDR1 is MNHEY and CDR2 SVGAGI. The CDR3, as DNA: TGTGCCAGCAGCCCCGACAGGGAGCTCTACAATGAGCAGTTCTTC. It translates to CASSPDRELYNEQFF.